This passage covers 8 T cell receptor beta chains from one sample sequenced in a study of T cell responses to AZD1222 COVID-19 vaccine. Profiling relied on immunoSEQ multiplex PCR, and the TCRdb table lists in-frame clones only, not all of them. The data contain roughly 150,000 clones, 85% to 95% of them singletons. The sequencing here drew on peripheral blood, taken 28 days after the second AZD1222 dose. These receptors came from an adult who received the AZD1222 COVID-19 vaccine.

The rearrangement uses TRBV4-2 and TRBJ2-5, with D tentatively TRBD2 (6 bases). Germline CDR1 is LGHNA and CDR2 is YNFKEQ. Between the trimmed V and J ends, which lost 3 bases and 5 bases, there was a span of 13 bases. The CDR3 is made up of 14 amino acids. CDR3 protein: CASSQGLQAETQYF. The CDR3 DNA sequence: TGTGCCAGCAGCCAGGGACTTCAGGCCGAGACCCAGTACTTC.

This sequence joins TRBV3-1 (or the pseudogene TRBV3-2) and TRBJ2-7; D remains ambiguous. Trimming removed 2 bases from V and 0 bases from J, with 8 bases in between. The length of the CDR3 is 14 residues. Germline V lookup: CDR1 LGHDT, CDR2 YNNKEL (reference sequence). The DNA for the CDR3 is TGTGCCAGCAGCCAAAGGGTCTCCTCCTACGAGCAGTACTTC. Amino acids: CASSQRVSSYEQYF.

The chain links TRBV29-1 to TRBJ2-1, with TRBD2 matching 10 bases. V lost 5 bases, J lost 3 bases, and 10 bases stayed unmatched. CDR3 size: 16 residues. Germline V CDR1 and CDR2: SQVTM, ANQGSEA. Here the CDR3 DNA reads TGCAGCGTTTTACCTGCTACTAGCGGGGTCTACAATGAGCAGTTCTTC. This translates into CSVLPATSGVYNEQFF.

The gene calls are TRBV6-6 and TRBJ2-2, with TRBD1 matching over 8 bases. In germline, CDR1 is MNHNY, CDR2 SVGAGI (reference sequence). The junction had 7 bases not matched to a gene; V was cut back by 2 bases and J by 5 bases. The CDR3 spans 16 residues. The CDR3 sequence is CASSYRPGDRTGELFF. The CDR3 region has the DNA TGTGCCAGCAGTTACCGACCAGGGGACAGGACCGGGGAGCTGTTTTTT.

The V call is TRBV28, the J call TRBJ1-5; 9 bases are shared with TRBD1. The CDR3 is 13 residues long. V gave up 9 bases and J gave up 6 bases; unmatched junction bases: 6. CDR1 is MDHEN and CDR2 is SYDVKM in the germline V gene. The CDR3 DNA reads as TGTGCCAGTATACTGGACAGGGGTCAGCCCCAGCATTTT. This codes for CASILDRGQPQHF.

V is TRBV6-4 and J is TRBJ1-2, with D possibly being TRBD1 (6 bases). V lost 2 bases and J 4 bases, leaving 17 bases between the germline ends. Germline V gene sequence: CDR1 MRHNA, CDR2 SNTAGT. The length of the CDR3 is 16 residues. This CDR3 reads CASSDQGQPGGYGYTF. The CDR3 bases are TGTGCCAGCAGTGACCAAGGACAGCCTGGAGGCTATGGCTACACCTTC.

This clone showed up just once. The chain uses TRBV25-1 and TRBJ2-7; D unresolved. Germline values: CDR1 MGHDK, CDR2 SYGVNS. There are 14 residues in the CDR3. V was trimmed by 7 bases and J by 5 bases, leaving 18 bases between them. CDR3 bases: TGTGCCAGCACAGATCGGGCCCTGGTGGACGAGCAGTACTTC. This sequence encodes CASTDRALVDEQYF.

This clone was seen only once. This sequence joins TRBV4-3 and TRBJ2-1; a possible D gene is TRBD2 (6 bases). The ends were cut back, 0 bases at V and 12 bases at J, with 12 bases in the middle. In germline, CDR1 is LGHNA, CDR2 YSLEER. There are 13 residues in the CDR3. CDR3 protein: CASSQEGSAGQFF. The CDR3 DNA follows: TGCGCCAGCAGCCAAGAAGGGTCAGCGGGGCAGTTCTTC.